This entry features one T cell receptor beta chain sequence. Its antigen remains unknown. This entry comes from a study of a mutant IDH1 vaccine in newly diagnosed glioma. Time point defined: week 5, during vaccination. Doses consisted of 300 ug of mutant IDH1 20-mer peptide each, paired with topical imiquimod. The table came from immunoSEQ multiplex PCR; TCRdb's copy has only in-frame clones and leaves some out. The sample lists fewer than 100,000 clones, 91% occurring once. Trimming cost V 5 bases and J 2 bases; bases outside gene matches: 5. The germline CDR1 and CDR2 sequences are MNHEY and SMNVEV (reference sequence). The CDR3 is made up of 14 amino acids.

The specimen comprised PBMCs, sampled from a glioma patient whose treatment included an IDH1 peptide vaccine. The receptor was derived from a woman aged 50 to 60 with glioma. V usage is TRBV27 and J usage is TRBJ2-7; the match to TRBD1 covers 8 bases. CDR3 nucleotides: TGTGCCAGCAGTCCTCCGGGACAGGCCTACGAGCAGTACTTC. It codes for CASSPPGQAYEQYF.